This entry lists 24 T cell receptor beta chains sequenced from one sample in a study of pediatric ulcerative colitis. Some clones are missing from TCRdb's copy, which holds only in-frame ones; the method was immunoSEQ multiplex PCR. The profile shows about 36,000 clones, about three quarters of them singletons. One to two pinch biopsies were taken from the rectum during colonoscopy. Material for sequencing was gut tissue. Every receptor here comes from a boy between 10 and 17 years old with moderate ulcerative colitis.

V usage is TRBV11-3 and J usage is TRBJ2-3; 11 bases map to TRBD1. This CDR3 spans 15 amino acids. V lost 5 bases and J lost 4; bases outside the gene matches: 5. CDR1 is SGHNT and CDR2 is YENEEA in the germline V gene. The CDR3 spells CASSPGTGGSDTQYF. The CDR3 nucleotides are TGTGCCAGCAGCCCCGGGACAGGGGGGTCAGATACGCAGTATTTT.

V is TRBV27 and J is TRBJ2-7; TRBD1 is a possible D gene (6 bases). CDR1 is MNHEY and CDR2 is SMNVEV in the germline V gene (reference sequence). Trimming removed 5 bases from V and 3 bases from J, with 20 bases in between. The CDR3 consists of 16 residues. The CDR3 DNA reads TGTGCCAGCAGTCCAATCCAGGGGAAAGTTTTCTACGAGCAGTACTTC. Translating it yields CASSPIQGKVFYEQYF.

The chain links TRBV6-1 to TRBJ1-2; perhaps TRBD1 as D (6 bases). V lost 5 bases and J 8 bases, leaving 12 bases between the germline ends. Germline CDR1 and CDR2: MNHNS and SASEGT. This CDR3 is 12 amino acids long. CDR3 in DNA: TGTGCCAGCAGTCGGGTTGGGGGCGGCTACACCTTC. It specifies CASSRVGGGYTF.

Here the CDR3 reads CASSRGGQGVREKLFF. In DNA form, the CDR3 reads TGCGCCAGCAGCCGAGGGGGACAGGGAGTGAGGGAAAAACTGTTTTTT. The V call is TRBV4-1, the J call TRBJ1-4; 9 bases are shared with TRBD1. Germline V gene sequence: CDR1 MGHRA, CDR2 YSYEKL. After removal of 4 bases from V and 8 bases from J, the junction contained 11 bases not matched to a gene. CDR3 length: 16 amino acids.

By its share, this clone is medium-sized. V gene TRBV6-4 combines with J gene TRBJ2-2; 10 bases fit TRBD2. V lost 4 bases to trimming and J lost 4 bases; unmatched junction nucleotides: 0. The CDR3 contains 14 residues. The germline V gene has CDR1 MRHNA and CDR2 SNTAGT. The CDR3 region is CASSASGSTGELFF. In nucleotides, the CDR3 is TGTGCCAGCAGTGCTAGCGGGAGCACCGGGGAGCTGTTTTTT.

This chain connects TRBV4-2 to TRBJ1-2, with D possibly being TRBD1 (6 bases). V lost 0 bases and J 1 base, leaving 9 bases between the germline ends. This CDR3 region has 15 residues. Germline V gene sequence: CDR1 LGHNA, CDR2 YNFKEQ. The CDR3 loop is CASSQDRDINYGYTF. Written as DNA, the CDR3 is TGTGCCAGCAGCCAAGATCGGGACATTAACTATGGCTACACCTTC.

This rearrangement joins TRBV10-2 to TRBJ2-4, with D possibly being TRBD2 (5 bases). Trimming took 6 bases from V and 0 from J, leaving 18 bases between them. Looked up from germline, CDR1 is WSHSY and CDR2 is SAAADI. The CDR3 has 17 residues. CDR3 sequence reads: CASRSTAADLAKNIQYF. CDR3 DNA: TGCGCCAGCAGGAGCACCGCAGCGGACCTAGCCAAAAACATTCAGTACTTC.

V usage is TRBV5-8 and J usage is TRBJ1-4; a weak D match, TRBD1 (6 bases). This CDR3 comprises 17 residues. Germline CDR1 SGHTS, CDR2 YDEGEE. The V gene lost 4 bases and the J gene lost 0 bases, with 16 bases spanning the gap. CDR3 DNA: TGTGCCAGCAGCGGCGTGGGGGGGCCTTCAACTAATGAAAAACTGTTTTTT. Its translation: CASSGVGGPSTNEKLFF.

The chain links TRBV9 to TRBJ2-1; D gene unclear. This CDR3 has 11 amino acids. Germline CDR1 is SGDLS and CDR2 is YYNGEE. The germline V and J ends were trimmed by 4 bases and 6 bases, with 5 bases remaining between them. The CDR3 sequence: CASSSSNEQFF. CDR3 coding DNA: TGTGCCAGCAGCTCGAGCAATGAGCAGTTCTTC. Full variable domain (remainder filled in from reference TRBV9 and TRBJ2-1): DSGVTQTPKHLITATGQRVTLRCSPRSGDLSVYWYQQSLDQGLQFLIQYYNGEERAKGNILERFSAQQFPDLHSELNLSSLELGDSALYFCASSSSNEQFFGPGTRLTVL.

This clone has a handful of counts. The chain couples TRBV7-3 to TRBJ2-3, with a weak D call TRBD1 (6 bases). The CDR3 is 14 residues long. V lost 5 bases and J 1 base, leaving 10 bases between the germline ends. CDR1 is SGHTA, CDR2 FQGTGA, per germline. CDR3 DNA: TGTGCCAGCAGCCGACGACAGGGCACAGATACGCAGTATTTT. Its translation: CASSRRQGTDTQYF.

The chain combines TRBV5-1 with TRBJ1-4; no clear D. Trimming pared 0 bases from V and 2 bases from J, leaving 8 bases between. CDR1 is SGHRS and CDR2 is YFSETQ in the germline V gene. The CDR3 consists of 15 residues. The CDR3 coding sequence is TGCGCCAGCAGCTTGGACCCAGCGACTAATGAAAAACTGTTTTTT. It yields the protein CASSLDPATNEKLFF.

This rearrangement joins TRBV5-8 to TRBJ2-2, with a tentative D call TRBD1 (5 bases). V dropped 5 bases and J dropped 2 bases, with 7 bases sitting between them. CDR1 is SGHTS and CDR2 is YDEGEE in the germline V gene. The CDR3 is made up of 13 amino acids. CDR3 residues: CASSRTNTGELFF. CDR3 DNA: TGTGCCAGCAGTCGGACAAACACCGGGGAGCTGTTTTTT.

This clone was observed a few times. V is TRBV6-1 and J is TRBJ1-2; 8 nucleotides agree with TRBD1. V dropped 2 bases and J dropped 4; count of bases not matched to a gene: 3. This CDR3 comprises 14 residues. Germline CDR1 MNHNS, CDR2 SASEGT. Here the CDR3 reads CASSERGTGYGYTF. CDR3 coding DNA: TGTGCCAGCAGTGAACGTGGGACAGGCTATGGCTACACCTTC.

The V and J genes are TRBV19 and TRBJ2-5; 10 nucleotides agree with TRBD2. The V gene's germline CDR1 is LNHDA and CDR2 SQIVND (reference sequence). This CDR3 is 16 amino acids long. After removal of 5 bases from V and 0 bases from J, the junction contained 6 bases not matched to a gene. In DNA, the CDR3 is TGTGCCAGTAGTTCAGGACTAGCGGTGTACCAAGAGACCCAGTACTTC. Amino acids: CASSSGLAVYQETQYF.

In DNA, the CDR3 is TGTGCCAGCAGTTACGGCGGGAACGTCGCCTACGAGCAGTACTTC. Its translation is CASSYGGNVAYEQYF. The chain employs TRBV6-6 and TRBJ2-7, with a weak D call TRBD2 (6 bases). V shed 2 bases and J shed 2 bases, with 13 bases lying between them. This CDR3 contains 15 residues. CDR1 is MNHNY and CDR2 is SVGAGI in the germline V gene (reference sequence).

V and J are TRBV9 and TRBJ2-1, with D possibly TRBD2 on 6 matching bases. The CDR3 extends over 16 amino acids. In germline, CDR1 is SGDLS, CDR2 YYNGEE. The V gene lost 0 bases and the J gene lost 0 bases, with 10 bases spanning the gap. DNA of the CDR3: TGTGCCAGCAGCGTAGCTTACGGGGGCTCCTACAATGAGCAGTTCTTC. Translating gives CASSVAYGGSYNEQFF.

This clone was recorded only once. This chain uses TRBV6-1 with TRBJ1-1; D gene uncertain. Germline values: CDR1 MNHNS, CDR2 SASEGT. V was pared by 5 bases and J by 0 bases, with 13 bases between. The CDR3 spans 15 residues. The CDR3 DNA reads as TGTGCCAGCAGTACTTGGACGGTTATGAACACTGAAGCTTTCTTT. Amino acids: CASSTWTVMNTEAFF.

V and J are TRBV11-2 and TRBJ2-3, with 12 bases aligning to TRBD2. The germline V gene encodes CDR1 SGHAT and CDR2 FQNNGV. The CDR3 totals 18 residues. Germline trimming cut 4 bases from V and 2 bases from J; bases unmatched to any gene: 10. The CDR3 is CASSSLKTSGGNTDTQYF. The CDR3 DNA is TGTGCCAGCAGCTCACTAAAGACTAGCGGGGGAAACACAGATACGCAGTATTTT.

The rearrangement joins TRBV5-1 to TRBJ2-5; TRBD2 matches at 7 bases. Germline lookup yields CDR1 SGHRS and CDR2 YFSETQ. J gave up 6 bases and V 4 bases, and 9 bases lay outside the gene matches. This CDR3 is built from 14 residues. In nucleotides, the CDR3 is TGCGCCAGCAGCCCGAGCGGGACCCGCCAGACCCAGTACTTC. This gives the protein CASSPSGTRQTQYF.

This rearrangement joins TRBV19 to TRBJ2-7; D is unclear. The CDR3 is 11 amino acids. Germline V CDR1 and CDR2: LNHDA, SQIVND (reference sequence). V was cut by 9 bases and J by 3 bases, with 9 bases left in between. CDR3 nucleotide sequence: TGTGCCAGCAGCCGAGGCTACGAGCAGTACTTC. This encodes CASSRGYEQYF.

CDR3 residues: CASSLVGDIRTFYEQYF. CDR3 coding DNA: TGCGCCAGCAGCTTGGTGGGGGACATAAGAACGTTCTACGAGCAGTACTTC. The chain is built from TRBV5-1 and TRBJ2-7; the D gene is possibly TRBD1 (6 bases). Germline CDR1 SGHRS, CDR2 YFSETQ. The CDR3 sequence is 17 residues long. V was trimmed by 0 bases and J by 3 bases, leaving 19 bases between them.

The genes are TRBV7-9 and TRBJ2-3; D is unclear. V was pared by 4 bases and J by 4 bases, with 18 bases between. Germline V gene data show CDR1 as SEHNR and CDR2 as FQNEAQ (reference sequence). The CDR3 runs to 16 residues. CDR3 region: CASSSSTRSWADTQYF. CDR3 DNA: TGTGCCAGCAGCTCATCGACACGCTCATGGGCAGATACGCAGTATTTT.

In this sample, this clone turned up a few times. The V call is TRBV7-2, the J call TRBJ2-7; 9 nucleotides match TRBD1. CDR3 length equals 15 residues. With V trimmed by 1 base and J by 2 bases, 3 bases remained unmatched. The germline V gene has CDR1 SGHTA and CDR2 FQGNSA. CDR3 DNA: TGTGCCAGCAGCTTAGACAGGGGGCCTGCCTACGAGCAGTACTTC. It translates to CASSLDRGPAYEQYF.

The genes are TRBV6-5 and TRBJ2-5; D is possibly TRBD1 or TRBD2 (6 bases each). This CDR3 comprises 15 residues. CDR1 and CDR2 from the germline V gene are MNHEY and SVGAGI. Between the trimmed V and J ends, which lost 7 bases and 0 bases, there was a span of 15 bases. The CDR3 region is CASTTIGGHQETQYF. The CDR3 region has the DNA TGTGCCAGCACCACCATAGGGGGGCACCAAGAGACCCAGTACTTC.